Each of the 13 T cell receptor beta chains below was sequenced from the same sample in a study of shared clonotypes between healthy human individuals. Generated by immunoSEQ multiplex PCR, the TCRdb table keeps only in-frame clones and is missing some. The data hold approximately 500,000 clones, with roughly 95% observed a single time. Specimen: naive CD4+ T cells sorted from blood. Subset in this sample: CD45RA+ positively selected. These receptors all stem from a young woman in good health.

This clone appeared a single time. The chain employs TRBV5-6 and TRBJ1-2; unclear D gene. The germline CDR1 and CDR2 sequences are SGHDT and YYEEEE. V gave up 4 bases and J gave up 5 bases, with 9 bases separating them. CDR3 size: 12 residues. CDR3 sequence (DNA): TGTGCCAGCAGCCCCTTTGGGTATGGCTACACCTTC. It specifies CASSPFGYGYTF.

The chain is built from TRBV11-1 and TRBJ2-7, with 7 bases that match TRBD2. V trimming: 4 bases; J trimming: 0 bases; junction bases outside the gene matches: 6. The CDR3 contains 15 residues. Per the germline V gene, CDR1 is SGHAT and CDR2 is FQDESV (reference sequence). The CDR3 protein is CASSSSGKSSYEQYF. The CDR3 DNA is TGTGCCAGCAGCTCCAGCGGGAAAAGCTCCTACGAGCAGTACTTC.

The gene calls are TRBV11-2 and TRBJ2-7; 9 bases line up with TRBD2. Germline V lookup: CDR1 SGHAT, CDR2 FQNNGV. The CDR3 covers 16 residues. Losses at the gene ends were 3 bases for V and 5 bases for J; bases not matched to a gene: 11. As DNA, the CDR3 is TGTGCCAGCAGCTTGAGGAGTGGGACTAGCATTCACGAGCAGTACTTC. Protein sequence: CASSLRSGTSIHEQYF.

The rearrangement joins TRBV5-1 to TRBJ2-5; 11 bases agree with TRBD2. This CDR3 has 18 amino acids. Germline-derived CDR1 and CDR2 are SGHRS and YFSETQ. After removal of 0 bases from V and 5 bases from J, the junction contained 12 bases not matched to a gene. The CDR3 protein is CASSLGLAGGPVLETQYF. CDR3 sequence (DNA): TGCGCCAGCAGCTTGGGGTTAGCGGGAGGGCCCGTCCTGGAGACCCAGTACTTC.

The chain has TRBV28 and TRBJ1-1; maybe TRBD1 (6 bases). Trimming removed 1 base at V and 5 bases at J, with 14 bases between. Germline V lookup: CDR1 MDHEN, CDR2 SYDVKM. This CDR3 spans 15 amino acids. The CDR3 sequence: CASSLFGRGLTEAFF. CDR3 in DNA: TGTGCCAGCAGTTTATTCGGGCGGGGGCTGACTGAAGCTTTCTTT.

CDR3 amino acids: CSVGFDLGYEKLFF. CDR3 bases: TGCAGCGTTGGATTCGACCTAGGCTATGAAAAACTGTTTTTT. V is TRBV29-1 and J is TRBJ1-4; D unresolved. Germline CDR1 is SQVTM and CDR2 is ANQGSEA. This CDR3 spans 14 amino acids. Trimming pared 4 bases from V and 6 bases from J, leaving 15 bases between. The full variable domain, completed using reference TRBV29-1 and TRBJ1-4, is SAVISQKPSRDICQRGTSLTIQCQVDSQVTMMFWYRQQPGQSLTLIATANQGSEATYESGFVIDKFPISRPNLTFSTLTVSNMSPEDSSIYLCSVGFDLGYEKLFFGSGTQLSVL.

The J gene is TRBJ2-5, the V gene TRBV11-2; the D gene is possibly TRBD2 (5 bases). Germline loops: CDR1 SGHAT, CDR2 FQNNGV. The V end lost 5 bases, the J end lost 2 bases, and 18 bases lay between the germline ends. The CDR3 runs 16 residues. CDR3 in DNA: TGTGCCAGCAGCCCACGGGCCCCTCCGGGGCAAGAGACCCAGTACTTC. This gives the protein CASSPRAPPGQETQYF.

The chain recombines TRBV2 with TRBJ2-3; the match to TRBD1 covers 8 bases. There are 14 residues in the CDR3. Germline V gene data show CDR1 as SNHLY and CDR2 as FYNNEI. The ends lost 3 bases at V and 5 bases at J; junction bases unmatched: 4. This chain's CDR3 is CASSEQGAGDTQYF. CDR3 coding DNA: TGTGCCAGCAGTGAGCAGGGGGCGGGAGATACGCAGTATTTT.

Concerning this clone: At the DNA level, this CDR3 is encoded by other sequences in the same sample as well. The chain joins TRBV28 to TRBJ1-5; D not resolved. V was cut by 2 bases and J by 4 bases, with 3 bases left in between. Germline V gives CDR1 MDHEN, CDR2 SYDVKM. The CDR3 is 12 amino acids. CDR3 residues: CASSLANQPQHF. CDR3 sequence (DNA): TGTGCCAGCAGTTTAGCAAATCAGCCCCAGCATTTT.

The chain joins TRBV28 to TRBJ2-5; the match to TRBD2 covers 14 bases. Gene TRBJ2-7 matches the end of the DNA better, so the J call may be wrong. CDR3 length: 14 residues. The germline CDR1 and CDR2 sequences are MDHEN and SYDVKM. CDR3 bases: TGTGCCAGCAGCCTGACTAGCGGGAGGGACGAGCAGTACTTC. Protein sequence: CASSLTSGRDEQYF.

The chain couples TRBV4-1 to TRBJ2-4, with 9 positions matching TRBD1. The V gene's germline CDR1 is MGHRA and CDR2 YSYEKL. This CDR3 contains 15 residues. V lost 3 bases to trimming and J lost 5 bases; unmatched junction nucleotides: 5. Written as DNA, the CDR3 is TGCGCCAGCAGCCAGGTGGACAGGGGCCAAAACATTCAGTACTTC. Translated: CASSQVDRGQNIQYF.

This chain uses TRBV7-2 with TRBJ1-5; tentative D call: TRBD1 (5 bases). The ends were cut back, 0 bases at V and 9 bases at J, with 9 bases in the middle. CDR1 and CDR2 from the germline V gene are SGHTA and FQGNSA. The CDR3 extends over 13 amino acids. The CDR3 sequence: CASSLARGGPQHF. As DNA, the CDR3 is TGTGCCAGCAGCTTAGCGCGGGGCGGGCCCCAGCATTTT.

This CDR3 reads CATSRKYSNQPQHF. The CDR3 coding sequence is TGTGCCACCAGCAGAAAATATAGCAATCAGCCCCAGCATTTT. V and J are TRBV15 and TRBJ1-5; D not certain. This CDR3 is 14 amino acids long. Germline CDR1 is LNHNV and CDR2 is YYDKDF (reference sequence). V shed 2 bases and J shed 0 bases, with 5 bases lying between them.